This T cell receptor beta chain is drawn from a study of blood T cells in healthy people across ages. PCR was performed a second time for roughly 7 to 11 cycles using a sample-barcoded 5' primer and a J-beta primer mix. TCRdb reprocessed the 5' RACE reads with MiXCR, giving one entry per CDR3 protein. The sample has 1.5 million to 2 million distinct CDR3 sequences; about 30% are singletons. As to this clonotype: The target antigen is unknown.

Study observations and caveats: No one knew whether donors had CMV, which possibly confounded expanded clonotype changes. It was held that diversity estimates obtained from one million T cells represented underestimates.

From germline, CDR1 is SEHNR and CDR2 FQNEAQ (reference sequence). Trimming cost V 4 bases and J 10 bases, with 13 bases left between them. The CDR3 has 12 amino acids. The V gene is TRBV7-9, the J gene TRBJ1-1; D may be TRBD1 (6 bases). This receptor was identified in a woman younger than 45 in good health. The source material was blood. DNA for the CDR3: TGTGCCAGCAGCTATTCGACAGGCGGAGCTTTCTTT. It is translated as CASSYSTGGAFF.